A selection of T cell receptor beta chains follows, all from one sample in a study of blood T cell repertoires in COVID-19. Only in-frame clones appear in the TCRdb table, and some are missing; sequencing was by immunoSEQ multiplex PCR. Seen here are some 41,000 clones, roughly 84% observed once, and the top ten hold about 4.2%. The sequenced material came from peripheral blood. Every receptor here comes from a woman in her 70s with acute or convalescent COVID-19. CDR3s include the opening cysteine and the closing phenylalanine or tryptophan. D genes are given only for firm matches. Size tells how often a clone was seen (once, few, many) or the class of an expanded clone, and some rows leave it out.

CDR3aa: CATSGEGRTGNTGELFF; CDR3nt: TGTGCCACCAGTGGGGAAGGGAGGACAGGCAACACCGGGGAGCTGTTTTTT; j_gene: TRBJ2-2; abundance: once; d_gene: -; v_gene: TRBV24-1
CDR3aa: CASSMGGTIYF; CDR3nt: TGTGCCAGTAGTATGGGGGGTACCATATATTTT; j_gene: TRBJ1-3; abundance: few; d_gene: -; v_gene: TRBV19
CDR3aa: CAWSGGHSNSGANVLTF; CDR3nt: TGTGCCTGGAGTGGGGGACACAGTAACTCTGGGGCCAACGTCCTGACTTTC; j_gene: TRBJ2-6; abundance: -; d_gene: -; v_gene: TRBV30
CDR3aa: CASSENPGGEVDTQYF; CDR3nt: TGTGCCAGCAGTGAAAACCCGGGAGGAGAAGTAGATACGCAGTATTTT; j_gene: TRBJ2-3; abundance: -; d_gene: TRBD2; v_gene: TRBV2
CDR3aa: CASSSYGVRETQYF; CDR3nt: TGCGCCAGCAGCTCGTACGGAGTAAGGGAGACCCAGTACTTC; j_gene: TRBJ2-5; abundance: once; d_gene: -; v_gene: TRBV5-1
CDR3aa: CASSLRLGSFGEQFF; CDR3nt: TGTGCCAGCAGCCTACGCTTGGGCAGTTTCGGAGAGCAGTTCTTC; j_gene: TRBJ2-1; abundance: -; d_gene: -; v_gene: TRBV6-2/TRBV6-3
CDR3aa: CSVDPRLTGNAEAFF; CDR3nt: TGCAGCGTTGATCCCCGCCTGACAGGGAACGCTGAAGCTTTCTTT; j_gene: TRBJ1-1; abundance: -; d_gene: TRBD1; v_gene: TRBV29-1
CDR3aa: CASRPHSNEKLFF; CDR3nt: TGTGCCAGCAGGCCTCATAGTAATGAAAAACTGTTTTTT; j_gene: TRBJ1-4; abundance: -; d_gene: -; v_gene: TRBV27
CDR3aa: CASIERDRSNTEAFF; CDR3nt: TGTGCCAGTATCGAAAGGGACAGGTCGAACACTGAAGCTTTCTTT; j_gene: TRBJ1-1; abundance: -; d_gene: TRBD1; v_gene: TRBV19
CDR3aa: CATEGDNEKLFF; CDR3nt: TGTGCCACCGAAGGGGATAATGAAAAATTGTTTTTT; j_gene: TRBJ1-4; abundance: -; d_gene: -; v_gene: TRBV10-3
CDR3aa: CASSIAGTSSYEQYF; CDR3nt: TGTGCCAGTAGTATCGCAGGAACATCATCCTACGAGCAGTACTTC; j_gene: TRBJ2-7; abundance: medium-sized; d_gene: -; v_gene: TRBV19
CDR3aa: CASSFPTGGSSYEQYF; CDR3nt: TGTGCCAGCAGCTTCCCGACAGGGGGCAGCTCCTACGAGCAGTACTTC; j_gene: TRBJ2-7; abundance: -; d_gene: TRBD1; v_gene: TRBV5-4
CDR3aa: CASSRSTGFREQYF; CDR3nt: TGTGCCAGCAGCCGGAGCACAGGGTTTCGCGAGCAGTACTTC; j_gene: TRBJ2-7; abundance: -; d_gene: -; v_gene: TRBV3-1/TRBV3-2
CDR3aa: CASSLAPHSGADKNIQYF; CDR3nt: TGTGCCAGCAGCTTAGCCCCCCACTCGGGAGCGGACAAAAACATTCAGTACTTC; j_gene: TRBJ2-4; abundance: -; d_gene: -; v_gene: TRBV7-9